What follows are 11 T cell receptor beta chains derived from one specimen sequenced in a study of blood T cell repertoires in COVID-19. TCRdb keeps only in-frame clones here, not all; method: immunoSEQ multiplex PCR. The table records 200,000 to 250,000 clones, 85% of them present only once. Input material: peripheral blood. The receptor source for this set is a woman aged 70-85 years with COVID-19, enrolled during active disease.

V gene TRBV11-3 combines with J gene TRBJ1-1; weak D call: TRBD1 (6 bases). V lost 2 bases, J lost 7 bases, and 17 bases lay in between. This CDR3 region has 15 residues. Looked up from germline, CDR1 is SGHNT and CDR2 is YENEEA. The CDR3 loop reads CASSLSGTGQFEAFF. The DNA for the CDR3 is TGTGCCAGCAGCTTATCCGGAACAGGGCAATTTGAAGCTTTCTTT.

V and J are TRBV6-5 and TRBJ1-1; TRBD1 might be the D (5 bases). The CDR3 spans 15 residues. The germline V gene has CDR1 MNHEY and CDR2 SVGAGI. V lost 6 bases and J lost 5, with 19 bases in between. The CDR3 DNA is TGTGCCAGCAGCCCCCTATTAGGCGGGGGAACTGAAGCTTTCTTT. Amino acids: CASSPLLGGGTEAFF.

The chain couples TRBV9 to TRBJ1-3; D remains ambiguous. V was shortened by 0 bases and J by 8 bases, with 15 bases between the two germline ends. This CDR3 has 15 amino acids. Per the germline V gene, CDR1 is SGDLS and CDR2 is YYNGEE. This chain's CDR3 is CASSVAEYSSDTIYF. The CDR3 nucleotides read TGTGCCAGCAGCGTAGCTGAGTACTCCTCGGACACCATATATTTT.

The chain has TRBV6-5 and TRBJ1-4, with unresolved D. Per the germline V gene, CDR1 is MNHEY and CDR2 is SVGAGI. The CDR3 contains 14 residues. The V gene lost 2 bases and the J gene lost 0 bases, with 4 bases spanning the gap. CDR3 loop: CASSYTTTNEKLFF. The CDR3 nucleotides are TGTGCCAGCAGTTACACAACAACTAATGAAAAACTGTTTTTT.

The CDR3 loop reads CASSLVQALNEQFF. In DNA, the CDR3 is TGTGCCAGCAGCTTAGTACAGGCCCTCAATGAGCAGTTCTTC. This rearrangement joins TRBV7-9 to TRBJ2-1; maybe TRBD1 (5 bases). The length of the CDR3 is 14 residues. Germline CDR1 reads SEHNR; CDR2 reads FQNEAQ (reference sequence). V gave up 1 base and J gave up 6 bases, with 10 bases separating them.

The chain is built from TRBV7-3 and TRBJ1-1; TRBD1 agrees at 7 bases. After removal of 1 base from V and 12 bases from J, the junction contained 8 bases not matched to a gene. In germline, CDR1 is SGHTA, CDR2 FQGTGA. The CDR3 totals 13 residues. CDR3 coding DNA: TGTGCCAGCAGCTTAATGGCGGGACAGAACTCTTTCTTT. Its protein product is CASSLMAGQNSFF.

The chain carries TRBV27 and TRBJ1-2, with 7 bases identical to TRBD1. There are 17 residues in the CDR3. Trimming at V came to 2 bases and at J to 1 base, leaving 10 bases not matched to a gene. Germline CDR1 and CDR2: MNHEY and SMNVEV (reference sequence). Written as DNA, the CDR3 is TGTGCCAGCAGTTTAAGGGGGCGCGAAATGGGTAACTATGGCTACACCTTC. Translation gives CASSLRGREMGNYGYTF.

This chain joins TRBV11-2 and TRBJ1-1; D may be TRBD1 (5 bases). CDR1 and CDR2 (germline): SGHAT, FQNNGV. The CDR3 runs 15 residues. V lost 1 base to trimming and J lost 4 bases, with 13 bases between them. CDR3 amino acids: CASSLVIRDSTEAFF. For the CDR3, the DNA is TGTGCCAGCAGCTTAGTAATCAGGGATTCCACTGAAGCTTTCTTT.

This chain joins TRBV7-2 and TRBJ1-3; no definite D call. CDR1 SGHTA and CDR2 FQGNSA come from the germline V gene. V was pared by 1 base and J by 2 bases, with 6 bases between. The CDR3 runs to 14 residues. Here the CDR3 DNA reads TGTGCCAGCAGCTTAGTGCGGGCTGGAAACACCATATATTTT. It is translated as CASSLVRAGNTIYF.

V gene TRBV5-1 combines with J gene TRBJ2-5; 8 bases fit TRBD2. V lost 7 bases to trimming and J lost 5 bases; unmatched junction nucleotides: 10. Germline V gives CDR1 SGHRS, CDR2 YFSETQ. The CDR3 runs to 14 residues. The CDR3, as DNA: TGCGCCAGCGGTCGGAGCGGGAGTTCGGAGACCCAGTACTTC. Translated, it gives CASGRSGSSETQYF.

The V gene is TRBV19, the J gene TRBJ2-7, with 11 positions matching TRBD1. The germline V gene has CDR1 LNHDA and CDR2 SQIVND (reference sequence). V lost 7 bases and J lost 7; bases outside the gene matches: 6. The CDR3 covers 13 residues. CDR3 in DNA: TGTGCCAGTACCGGGACAGGGGGACGGGAGCAGTACTTC. Translated: CASTGTGGREQYF.